This entry features one TCR beta chain sequence. The data are from a study of blood T cell repertoires in COVID-19. The V gene's germline CDR1 is SGHDN and CDR2 FVKESK. The CDR3 loop spans 14 amino acids. The V gene lost 1 base and the J gene lost 6 bases, with 11 bases spanning the gap. Some clones are missing from TCRdb's copy, which holds only in-frame ones; the method was immunoSEQ multiplex PCR. The repertoire has 300,000 to 450,000 clones, roughly 87% of them found once; the top ten carry roughly 1%. The clonotype was recovered from a woman aged 25 to 39 who had recovered from COVID-19. The sample consisted of PBMCs or T cells enriched from blood (not recorded which). The chain recombines TRBV14 with TRBJ2-3; unclear D gene. The CDR3 DNA follows: TGTGCCAGCAGCCAAGGACTCCCGGCTGATACGCAGTATTTT. Residues: CASSQGLPADTQYF.